This TCR beta chain came from a study of shared clonotypes between healthy human individuals. Nashville, Tennessee was home to all donors, who were Caucasian adults. From germline, CDR1 is SEHNR and CDR2 FQNEAQ (reference sequence). The CDR3 has 16 residues. J was trimmed by 4 bases and V by 5 bases; bases with no gene match: 6. In the source study's methods: Filtering differed since immunoSEQ provided only junctions, with no quality scores. Data came from immunoSEQ multiplex PCR; TCRdb stores just in-frame clones and leaves some out. V, J and clone size were drawn from that table, and D and trimming were deduced from the DNA. The sample includes about 520,000 clones, 95% to 97% of them seen just once.

Sequencing was performed on naive CD4+ T cells sorted from blood. Subset specified: CD45RA+ positively selected. The receptor's source is a woman in her thirties in good health. The V call is TRBV7-9, the J call TRBJ1-4; 11 bases are a match to TRBD1. DNA for the CDR3: TGTGCCAGCAGCACCGGACAGGGGGCGAGTAATGAAAAACTGTTTTTT. Residues: CASSTGQGASNEKLFF.